Shown below are 31 T cell receptor beta chains from a single sample sequenced in a study of blood T cells in healthy people across ages. Combining a sample-barcoded 5' primer with a J-beta primer mix, a second PCR ran for roughly 6 to 11 cycles. MiXCR was run by TCRdb on the 5' RACE reads, yielding one entry per CDR3 protein. The sample yields about 680,000 distinct CDR3 sequences, 45% to 50% seen once. The specimen was blood. The receptors shown here come from a woman aged 55 to 70 in good health.

This chain links TRBV4-1 with TRBJ2-2; the D gene could be TRBD1 or TRBD2 (5 bases each). Trimming cost V 2 bases and J 6 bases, with 22 bases left between them. In germline, CDR1 is MGHRA, CDR2 YSYEKL. The CDR3 extends over 18 amino acids. CDR3 DNA sequence: TGCGCCAGCAGCCAATTCTCGGGGCAGGGAATCTCATCCGGGGAGCTGTTTTTT. Translated: CASSQFSGQGISSGELFF.

The chain has TRBV6-6 and TRBJ2-3, with D possibly TRBD2 on 6 matching bases. The CDR3 is 16 amino acids. CDR1 and CDR2 from the germline V gene are MNHNY and SVGAGI (reference sequence). V lost 6 bases to trimming and J lost 0 bases, with 16 bases between them. This CDR3 reads CASSGLAVDSTDTQYF. The DNA for the CDR3 is TGTGCCAGCAGCGGATTAGCGGTCGATAGCACAGATACGCAGTATTTT.

This clonotype showed up just a few times. V is TRBV12-3 or TRBV12-4 and J is TRBJ2-1; no definite D call. The CDR3 totals 13 residues. V gave up 3 bases and J gave up 8 bases, with 11 bases separating them. CDR3 coding DNA: TGTGCCAGCAGTTTTTTAGTCAATTATGAGCAGTTCTTC. Its translation is CASSFLVNYEQFF.

This clonotype has a handful of counts. The chain combines TRBV21-1 with TRBJ2-1. TRBV21-1 is a listed pseudogene. CDR3 length: 12 amino acids. The CDR3: CASTGLFNEQFF. The CDR3 nucleotides read TGTGCCAGCACAGGTCTATTCAATGAGCAGTTCTTC.

V is TRBV18 and J is TRBJ2-1; 8 positions agree with TRBD2. This CDR3 is built from 18 residues. V dropped 2 bases and J dropped 10; count of bases not matched to a gene: 19. The V gene's germline CDR1 is KGHSH and CDR2 LQKENI. CDR3 sequence: CASSPVWSGSLRSNEQFF. The CDR3 region has the DNA TGTGCCAGCTCACCAGTTTGGAGCGGGAGTCTTCGGAGTAACGAGCAGTTCTTC.

J is TRBJ2-3 and V is TRBV6-2 or TRBV6-3; TRBD2 aligns across 8 bases. Trimming took 7 bases from V and 3 from J; bases not matched to a gene: 6. The length of the CDR3 is 14 residues. Germline CDR1 reads MNHEY; CDR2 reads SVGEGT. CDR3 in amino acids: CASNFIAGTDTQYF. For the CDR3, the DNA is TGTGCCAGCAACTTCATAGCGGGAACAGATACGCAGTATTTT.

The chain carries TRBV9 and TRBJ2-5; 10 nucleotides match TRBD2. The CDR3 length is 16 residues. Looked up from germline, CDR1 is SGDLS and CDR2 is YYNGEE. With 0 bases clipped from V and 4 bases from J, the junction kept 6 bases outside the gene matches. CDR3: CASSVGSIAGGETQYF. CDR3 in DNA: TGTGCCAGCAGCGTAGGGTCGATAGCGGGAGGAGAGACCCAGTACTTC. The full variable domain, rest sourced from reference TRBV9 and TRBJ2-5, is DSGVTQTPKHLITATGQRVTLRCSPRSGDLSVYWYQQSLDQGLQFLIQYYNGEERAKGNILERFSAQQFPDLHSELNLSSLELGDSALYFCASSVGSIAGGETQYFGPGTRLLVL.

The chain joins TRBV10-3 to TRBJ2-1; 10 positions agree with TRBD2. The V segment lost 0 bases and the J segment 13 bases; nucleotides outside the gene matches: 6. The CDR3 has 14 residues. The V gene's germline CDR1 is ENHRY and CDR2 SYGVKD. The CDR3 here is CAISESGTSARQFF. The DNA for the CDR3 is TGTGCCATCAGTGAGTCGGGGACTAGCGCCCGACAGTTCTTC.

V gene TRBV12-3 or TRBV12-4 combines with J gene TRBJ1-1; D unclear. The V gene lost 4 bases and the J gene lost 6 bases, with 12 bases spanning the gap. The CDR3 runs 13 residues. CDR3 DNA sequence: TGTGCCAGCAGTTCGACCATTGTCTCTGAAGCTTTCTTT. Protein sequence: CASSSTIVSEAFF.

V and J are TRBV4-1 and TRBJ2-1, with TRBD2 matching 11 bases. The CDR3 loop spans 15 amino acids. After removal of 0 bases from V and 15 bases from J, the junction contained 10 bases not matched to a gene. Germline assignment: CDR1 MGHRA and CDR2 YSYEKL. The CDR3 reads CASSQEISGRAILFF. For the CDR3, the DNA is TGCGCCAGCAGCCAAGAGATTAGCGGGAGGGCCATATTGTTCTTC.

There are a few counts of this clonotype. The rearrangement links TRBV20-1 to TRBJ2-1, with 8 bases matching TRBD2. V lost 0 bases and J lost 0; bases outside the gene matches: 4. CDR1 is DFQATT, CDR2 SNEGSKA, per germline (reference sequence). The CDR3 extends over 16 amino acids. The CDR3 is CSARDLAGGSYNEQFF. Here the CDR3 DNA reads TGCAGTGCTAGAGATCTAGCGGGCGGCTCCTACAATGAGCAGTTCTTC.

This clonotype was recorded only once. The chain employs TRBV20-1 and TRBJ2-1, with TRBD2 matching over 7 bases. The CDR3 has 12 residues. CDR1 DFQATT and CDR2 SNEGSKA come from the germline V gene (reference sequence). The DNA for the CDR3 is TGCAGGGGACGAGCGGGAAACGATGAGCAGTTCTTC. Its translation: CRGRAGNDEQFF.

In its sample, this clonotype was seen many times. CDR3 residues: CASSAREGVAFF. The CDR3 region has the DNA TGTGCCAGCAGCGCTCGGGAAGGTGTAGCTTTCTTT. The J gene is TRBJ1-1, the V gene TRBV9; no definite D call. Trimming removed 3 bases from V and 10 bases from J, with 13 bases in between. Per the germline V gene, CDR1 is SGDLS and CDR2 is YYNGEE. This CDR3 has 12 amino acids. The entire variable domain, with the rest obtained from reference TRBV9 and TRBJ1-1, is as follows: DSGVTQTPKHLITATGQRVTLRCSPRSGDLSVYWYQQSLDQGLQFLIQYYNGEERAKGNILERFSAQQFPDLHSELNLSSLELGDSALYFCASSAREGVAFFGQGTRLTVV.

This rearrangement joins TRBV29-1 to TRBJ2-7; D possibly uses TRBD1 or TRBD2 (5 bases each). The V gene's germline CDR1 is SQVTM and CDR2 ANQGSEA. V lost 5 bases to trimming and J lost 4 bases, with 15 bases between them. The CDR3 consists of 13 residues. The DNA for the CDR3 is TGCAGCGTTCGGGGCACCTCCAAGTACGAGCAGTACTTC. It is translated as CSVRGTSKYEQYF.

The chain has TRBV27 and TRBJ1-4; no clear D. Trimming took off 6 bases at V and 7 bases at J, with 15 bases between the two ends. This CDR3 region has 14 residues. Germline V gene lookup returns CDR1 MNHEY and CDR2 SMNVEV (reference sequence). CDR3 residues: CASSSQVFGEKLFF. For the CDR3, the DNA is TGTGCCAGCAGCTCCCAGGTTTTCGGTGAAAAACTGTTTTTT.

The chain employs TRBV5-1 and TRBJ1-5; a weak D match, TRBD1 (5 bases). The V gene lost 6 bases and the J gene lost 0 bases, with 10 bases spanning the gap. CDR1 SGHRS and CDR2 YFSETQ come from the germline V gene. The CDR3 covers 14 residues. DNA of the CDR3: TGCGCCAGCAAAACCAGGGATAGCAATCAGCCCCAGCATTTT. Translating it yields CASKTRDSNQPQHF.

The CDR3 spells CASSSMAGGPYNEQFF. As DNA, the CDR3 is TGTGCCAGCAGCTCGATGGCAGGGGGACCTTACAATGAGCAGTTCTTC. J is TRBJ2-1 and V is TRBV6-5; 7 bases map to TRBD1. Looked up from germline, CDR1 is MNHEY and CDR2 is SVGAGI. With 6 bases clipped from V and 4 bases from J, the junction kept 12 bases outside the gene matches. This CDR3 has 16 amino acids.

Turning to this clonotype: This clone may be a read error of a much larger clone one base away. This chain joins TRBV20-1 and TRBJ2-1; 10 bases line up with TRBD2. CDR1 is DFQATT and CDR2 is SNEGSKA in the germline V gene (reference sequence). The CDR3 spans 16 residues. V shed 5 bases, J shed 8 bases, and the junction held 15 bases outside the gene matches. In nucleotides, the CDR3 is TGCAGTGCTTATGATCCGCGACTAGCGGGCGGGGATGAGCAGTTCTTC. This sequence encodes CSAYDPRLAGGDEQFF.

In this sample, this clonotype turned up a few times. The chain recombines TRBV4-3 with TRBJ2-1; D unclear. V gave up 0 bases and J gave up 1 base, with 7 bases separating them. The CDR3 runs 15 residues. Germline V lookup: CDR1 LGHNA, CDR2 YSLEER. The CDR3 here is CASSQDFRSYNEQFF. The CDR3 bases are TGCGCCAGCAGCCAAGATTTCAGATCCTACAATGAGCAGTTCTTC.

This chain joins TRBV12-3 or TRBV12-4 and TRBJ2-7; no clear D. Trimming left V 4 bases short and J 0 bases short, with 13 bases between. The length of the CDR3 is 15 residues. The CDR3 coding sequence is TGTGCCAGCAGTTCGGACGCATGGAGCTCCTACGAGCAGTACTTC. Translation: CASSSDAWSSYEQYF.

The V and J genes are TRBV7-3 and TRBJ2-3; 12 bases are a match to TRBD2. The junction had 10 bases not matched to a gene; V was cut back by 7 bases and J by 2 bases. Germline V CDR1 and CDR2: SGHTA, FQGTGA. This CDR3 contains 17 residues. CDR3 coding DNA: TGTGCCAGCAACAAGAACGGACTAGCGGGAAACACAGATACGCAGTATTTT. It codes for CASNKNGLAGNTDTQYF.

V and J are TRBV4-3 and TRBJ2-1; the match to TRBD2 covers 13 bases. The closer fit of TRBJ2-7 to the DNA end suggests the J call may be wrong. Germline V gene lookup returns CDR1 LGHNA and CDR2 YSLEER. The CDR3 has 19 amino acids. CDR3 region: CASSLTASTSGRPHNEQYF. Here the CDR3 DNA reads TGCGCCAGCAGCCTGACGGCCTCGACTAGCGGGAGGCCTCACAATGAGCAGTACTTC.

This chain joins TRBV28 and TRBJ2-7; D is unclear. Germline V gene sequence: CDR1 MDHEN, CDR2 SYDVKM. V was pared by 5 bases and J by 10 bases, with 12 bases between. This CDR3 region has 11 residues. CDR3 sequence reads: CASSPAGTQYF. The DNA for the CDR3 is TGTGCCAGCAGTCCGGCAGGTACCCAGTACTTC. The full variable domain, its missing parts supplied by reference TRBV28 and TRBJ2-7, is DVKVTQSSRYLVKRTGEKVFLECVQDMDHENMFWYRQDPGLGLRLIYFSYDVKMKEKGDIPEGYSVSREKKERFSLILESASTNQTSMYLCASSPAGTQYFGPGTRLTVT.

The sample holds a few counts of this clonotype. The rearrangement uses TRBV4-2 and TRBJ2-2; D may be TRBD1 or TRBD2 (6 bases each). The CDR3 spans 18 residues. V was cut by 4 bases and J by 3 bases, with 21 bases left in between. CDR1 and CDR2 from the germline V gene are LGHNA and YNFKEQ. DNA of the CDR3: TGTGCCAGCAGCCCTAGATTGGGGGCGGAGGGATACACCGGGGAGCTGTTTTTT. It encodes CASSPRLGAEGYTGELFF.

There are a few counts of this clonotype. The CDR3 is CSAAPGQGSNEQFF. Here the CDR3 DNA reads TGCAGTGCAGCGCCGGGACAGGGGTCCAATGAGCAGTTCTTC. This chain links TRBV20-1 with TRBJ2-1, with TRBD1 identical over 10 bases. Germline V gene data show CDR1 as DFQATT and CDR2 as SNEGSKA (reference sequence). V shed 6 bases and J 6 bases; nucleotides not matched to a gene: 8. This CDR3 spans 14 amino acids.

The genes are TRBV6-5 and TRBJ1-2, with a tentative D call TRBD1 (5 bases). The V end lost 0 bases, the J end lost 3 bases, and 11 bases lay between the germline ends. CDR3 length: 15 residues. In germline, CDR1 is MNHEY, CDR2 SVGAGI. CDR3 nucleotide sequence: TGTGCCAGCAGTTACTCAGGGGATGGCGACTATGGCTACACCTTC. This sequence encodes CASSYSGDGDYGYTF.

The chain is built from TRBV7-3 and TRBJ2-3, with a possible D match to TRBD2 (6 bases). Germline values: CDR1 SGHTA, CDR2 FQGTGA. The CDR3 extends over 17 amino acids. V was trimmed by 5 bases and J by 1 base, leaving 19 bases between them. This chain's CDR3 is CASSPRGGTIGTDTQYF. CDR3 coding DNA: TGTGCCAGCAGCCCTAGGGGCGGGACCATAGGCACAGATACGCAGTATTTT.

This clonotype appeared many times. In DNA form, the CDR3 reads TGTGCCAGCAGCCAAGGTGGCGGAACCTACGAGCAGTACTTC. This gives the protein CASSQGGGTYEQYF. This sequence joins TRBV3-1 and TRBJ2-7, with unresolved D. CDR3 length: 14 residues. Trimming took 1 base from V and 2 from J, leaving 9 bases between them. Germline assignment: CDR1 LGHDT and CDR2 YNNKEL (reference sequence).

The gene calls are TRBV7-9 and TRBJ1-1; 7 positions match TRBD1. CDR1 SEHNR and CDR2 FQNEAQ come from the germline V gene (reference sequence). V was clipped by 8 bases and J by 3 bases; unmatched bases: 9. This CDR3 has 14 amino acids. Here the CDR3 reads CASQGTVYDTEAFF. CDR3 sequence (DNA): TGTGCCAGCCAAGGGACAGTGTACGACACTGAAGCTTTCTTT.

V is TRBV7-2 and J is TRBJ2-1; the D gene could be TRBD1 or TRBD2 (5 bases each). The CDR3 consists of 15 residues. V was shortened by 2 bases and J by 5 bases, with 13 bases between the two germline ends. CDR1 is SGHTA, CDR2 FQGNSA, per germline. For the CDR3, the DNA is TGTGCCAGCAGCTTATTCGGGACGGTAGACAATGAGCAGTTCTTC. It is translated as CASSLFGTVDNEQFF.

This clonotype was observed once. A junction end diverges from the germline sequence, so it may reflect a read error. This chain joins TRBV20-1 and TRBJ1-4; D is unclear. This CDR3 has 12 amino acids. Germline V gene lookup returns CDR1 DFQATT and CDR2 SNEGSKA (reference sequence). The CDR3 region is CSAGDRGEKLFF. The CDR3 DNA reads TGCAGTGCTGGAGATCGAGGGGAAAAACTGTTTTTT.